What follows are 32 T cell receptor beta chains derived from one specimen sequenced in a study of CD8 T cells in ankylosing spondylitis. TCRdb reprocessed the 5' RACE reads via MiXCR and lists one record per CDR3 protein. The sample records around 230,000 distinct CDR3 sequences, less than 9.5% being singletons. Sequencing was carried out using blood, either unsorted or a sorted T cell fraction (not recorded which). The receptors were gathered from a female donor with ankylosing spondylitis or in good health (not recorded which).

Ten or more counts support this clonotype. The rearrangement joins TRBV12-3 or TRBV12-4 to TRBJ2-2; 7 bases match TRBD2. With 5 bases clipped from V and 3 bases from J, the junction kept 9 bases outside the gene matches. The CDR3 runs to 16 residues. The DNA for the CDR3 is TGTGCCAGCAGTCTCCACTGGGGAGGGGACACCGGGGAGCTGTTTTTT. It yields the protein CASSLHWGGDTGELFF.

The rearrangement uses TRBV7-2 and TRBJ1-2, with unresolved D. Germline CDR1 SGHTA, CDR2 FQGNSA. The CDR3 covers 15 residues. Deletions cut 1 base from V and 4 bases from J, with 13 bases between. CDR3 sequence (DNA): TGTGCCAGCAGCTTAGTGGTCTCTAAGTCCTATGGCTACACCTTC. Protein: CASSLVVSKSYGYTF.

This clonotype was seen ten or more times. J is TRBJ2-5 and V is TRBV7-8, with 12 bases matching TRBD2. Germline V CDR1 and CDR2: SGHVS, FQNEAQ. The J segment lost 1 base and the V segment lost 6 bases, leaving 3 bases of the junction unmatched. The CDR3 has 15 residues. CDR3 sequence reads: CASSGTSGFQETQYF. The CDR3 bases are TGTGCCAGCAGTGGGACTAGCGGGTTCCAAGAGACCCAGTACTTC.

The table lists this clonotype with a few counts. The rearrangement uses TRBV7-2 and TRBJ2-5; maybe TRBD2 (5 bases). The CDR3 loop spans 13 amino acids. CDR1 and CDR2 from the germline V gene are SGHTA and FQGNSA. With 2 bases removed from V and 4 bases from J, the gap between germline ends came to 8 bases. CDR3 in amino acids: CASSLQRAETQYF. The CDR3 region has the DNA TGTGCCAGCAGCTTACAGAGGGCAGAGACCCAGTACTTC.

This clonotype was counted many times. The chain couples TRBV29-1 to TRBJ2-1; 10 bases agree with TRBD2. From germline, CDR1 is SQVTM and CDR2 ANQGSEA. V dropped 2 bases and J dropped 7; count of bases not matched to a gene: 8. The length of the CDR3 is 15 residues. This CDR3 is CSVEWLAGVRNEQFF. In DNA, the CDR3 is TGCAGCGTTGAATGGCTAGCGGGAGTCAGGAATGAGCAGTTCTTC.

This clonotype came up a few times. This chain connects TRBV2 to TRBJ2-7; 9 nucleotides align to TRBD1. CDR3 length: 16 residues. The junction had 7 bases not matched to a gene; V was cut back by 1 base and J by 3 bases. CDR1 and CDR2 (germline): SNHLY, FYNNEI. This CDR3 is CASSEGTGTGIYEQYF. The CDR3, as DNA: TGTGCCAGCAGTGAAGGAACCGGGACAGGGATCTACGAGCAGTACTTC.

This clonotype was seen many times. The rearrangement links TRBV19 to TRBJ2-1; D is perhaps TRBD2 (6 bases). The germline gives CDR1 LNHDA, CDR2 SQIVND (reference sequence). This CDR3 has 14 residues. V lost 3 bases to trimming and J lost 8 bases, with 14 bases between them. CDR3 coding DNA: TGTGCCAGTAGTATGGTGCTAGCGAACGATGAGCAGTTCTTC. Its protein product is CASSMVLANDEQFF.

This clonotype was recorded a few times. The chain joins TRBV7-8 to TRBJ2-1; TRBD2 matches 10 bases. V lost 5 bases and J lost 3; bases outside the gene matches: 4. Germline V gene sequence: CDR1 SGHVS, CDR2 FQNEAQ. CDR3 length equals 15 residues. The CDR3 reads CASSRTSGDYNEQFF. The CDR3 DNA sequence: TGTGCCAGCAGCCGGACTAGCGGAGACTACAATGAGCAGTTCTTC.

In this sample, this clonotype turned up many times. This chain joins TRBV12-3 or TRBV12-4 and TRBJ1-2, with 7 bases identical to TRBD1. The CDR3 consists of 17 residues. The V and J ends lost 0 bases and 3 bases, in that order; junction bases with no gene match: 10. As DNA, the CDR3 is TGTGCCAGCAGTTTAGCGAGCAGGGGGGAAGAAGACTATGGCTACACCTTC. It translates to CASSLASRGEEDYGYTF.

Many counts were recorded for this clonotype. The V gene is TRBV5-4, the J gene TRBJ2-1; 9 positions agree with TRBD2. J was trimmed by 5 bases and V by 7 bases; bases with no gene match: 13. CDR1 is SGHNT, CDR2 YYREEE, per germline (reference sequence). This CDR3 comprises 16 residues. The CDR3 DNA is TGTGCCAGCTCCGAAGTGTGGCGGGAGGGTAACAATGAGCAGTTCTTC. It yields the protein CASSEVWREGNNEQFF.

In its sample, this clonotype was seen many times. V gene TRBV29-1 combines with J gene TRBJ2-3; D perhaps matches TRBD2 (5 bases). Between the trimmed V and J ends, which lost 1 base and 0 bases, there was a span of 14 bases. The CDR3 contains 16 residues. Germline CDR1 and CDR2: SQVTM and ANQGSEA. The DNA of the CDR3 is TGCAGCGTTGAAGCTGAAGGGAGCTTTAGCACAGATACGCAGTATTTT. Residues: CSVEAEGSFSTDTQYF.

Worth noting for this clonotype: This could be a read error, since a much larger clone is one nucleotide away. The chain combines TRBV24-1 with TRBJ2-1, with 7 bases lining up with TRBD2. The CDR3 sequence is 16 residues long. Germline V lookup: CDR1 KGHDR, CDR2 SFDVKD. Trimming took 0 bases from V and 0 from J; bases not matched to a gene: 1. The DNA of the CDR3 is TGTGCCACCAGTGATTTGCGGGGGGTCTCCTACAATGAGCAGTTCTTC. Translating it yields CATSDLRGVSYNEQFF.

This clonotype has ten or more counts. The rearrangement links TRBV24-1 to TRBJ2-3; D gene unclear. The V gene's germline CDR1 is KGHDR and CDR2 SFDVKD. With 0 bases removed from V and 3 bases from J, the gap between germline ends came to 6 bases. CDR3 length equals 14 residues. The CDR3 here is CATSDLKGTDTQYF. The CDR3 DNA sequence: TGTGCCACCAGTGATTTGAAGGGAACAGATACGCAGTATTTT.

This clonotype was seen only a few times. This rearrangement joins TRBV11-2 to TRBJ2-5; 9 nucleotides match TRBD2. This CDR3 has 16 amino acids. With V trimmed by 1 base and J by 4 bases, 7 bases remained unmatched. Germline loops: CDR1 SGHAT, CDR2 FQNNGV. The CDR3 region is CASSLGISLAGETQYF. The CDR3 DNA sequence: TGTGCCAGCAGCTTAGGTATATCACTAGCGGGAGAGACCCAGTACTTC.

About this clonotype itself: This may come from a read error, since a much larger clone is one base off. The chain links TRBV7-6 to TRBJ2-2; D is unclear. The CDR3 sequence is 15 residues long. From germline, CDR1 is SGHVS and CDR2 FNYEAQ. The CDR3 sequence: CASNLGVLNTGELFF. CDR3 nucleotide sequence: TGTGCCAGCAACTTAGGTGTTCTGAACACCGGGGAGCTGTTTTTT.

This clonotype was seen many times. The J gene is TRBJ1-2, the V gene TRBV12-3 or TRBV12-4; D is unclear. V gave up 6 bases and J gave up 2 bases, with 10 bases separating them. The CDR3 spans 13 residues. The CDR3 region has the DNA TGTGCCAGCAGCTGGAGGGAGAACTATGGCTACACCTTC. This gives the protein CASSWRENYGYTF.

This sequence joins TRBV7-2 and TRBJ2-7; weak D call: TRBD2 (5 bases). Germline V lookup: CDR1 SGHTA, CDR2 FQGNSA. The CDR3 length is 13 residues. V was shortened by 3 bases and J by 5 bases, with 11 bases between the two germline ends. CDR3 protein: CASSLSSRNEQYF. Here the CDR3 DNA reads TGTGCCAGCAGCTTGTCTAGCCGAAACGAGCAGTACTTC.

This clonotype was seen repeatedly, ten times or more. The chain employs TRBV21-1 and TRBJ1-2; the table's D call, TRBD1, has no DNA check behind it. TRBV21-1 is a pseudogene segment. This CDR3 contains 14 residues. The CDR3 DNA follows: TGTGCCAGCAGCCGGACAGGAGGGTACTATGGCTACACCTTC. Translation gives CASSRTGGYYGYTF.

The table lists this clonotype with many counts. V usage is TRBV20-1 and J usage is TRBJ2-5; D is possibly TRBD1 (6 bases). The CDR3 spans 16 residues. The ends were cut back, 0 bases at V and 4 bases at J, with 18 bases in the middle. Germline V gene sequence: CDR1 DFQATT, CDR2 SNEGSKA (reference sequence). The CDR3 DNA sequence: TGCAGTGCTAGAGATGGAGCCAAGACAGGTGGAGAGACCCAGTACTTC. It translates to CSARDGAKTGGETQYF.

This clonotype has ten or more counts. This sequence joins TRBV18 and TRBJ1-5; TRBD1 might be the D (5 bases). This CDR3 has 17 residues. Per germline, CDR1 KGHSH and CDR2 LQKENI. Trimming removed 0 bases at V and 2 bases at J, with 14 bases between. The CDR3 DNA reads TGTGCCAGCTCACCACCGGGGGGTCAGGGAGGCAATCAGCCCCAGCATTTT. This encodes CASSPPGGQGGNQPQHF.

Remarks on this clonotype: A much larger clone differs by one base, so this may be a read error. This rearrangement joins TRBV29-1 to TRBJ1-2; weak D call: TRBD1 (5 bases). The germline V gene has CDR1 SQVTM and CDR2 ANQGSEA. CDR3 length: 12 residues. CDR3 nucleotides: TGCAGCGCCCAGGGTGGACCCTATGTCTACACCTTC. Protein: CSAQGGPYVYTF.

This clonotype came up many times. The chain uses TRBV12-3 or TRBV12-4 and TRBJ1-1; 7 positions agree with TRBD1. The CDR3 extends over 15 amino acids. V was clipped by 7 bases and J by 0 bases; unmatched bases: 8. The CDR3 coding sequence is TGTGCCAGCAACCCGGGACAGCAGATGAACACTGAAGCTTTCTTT. Amino acids: CASNPGQQMNTEAFF.

This clonotype was picked up many times. This rearrangement joins TRBV5-4 to TRBJ2-5; either TRBD1 or TRBD2 may supply D (5 bases each). V was shortened by 1 base and J by 5 bases, with 9 bases between the two germline ends. Germline V gene sequence: CDR1 SGHNT, CDR2 YYREEE (reference sequence). This CDR3 is built from 13 residues. CDR3 region: CASSLMGRETQYF. In DNA form, the CDR3 reads TGTGCCAGCAGCTTGATGGGACGGGAGACCCAGTACTTC.

This clonotype was counted ten times or more. The V gene is TRBV5-1, the J gene TRBJ2-1, with a possible D match to TRBD2 (5 bases). This CDR3 contains 14 residues. V gave up 1 base and J gave up 10 bases, with 15 bases separating them. The germline CDR1 and CDR2 sequences are SGHRS and YFSETQ. The CDR3 nucleotides are TGCGCCAGCAGCTTGTATCTAGCCAAAGGGGAGCAGTTCTTC. It yields the protein CASSLYLAKGEQFF. Variable domain in full (rest from reference TRBV5-1 and TRBJ2-1): KAGVTQTPRYLIKTRGQQVTLSCSPISGHRSVSWYQQTPGQGLQFLFEYFSETQRNKGNFPGRFSGRQFSNSRSEMNVSTLELGDSALYLCASSLYLAKGEQFFGPGTRLTVL.

This clonotype was counted many times. V is TRBV12-3 or TRBV12-4 and J is TRBJ2-5; 9 positions match TRBD1. The CDR3 runs 14 residues. V shed 3 bases, J shed 4 bases, and the junction held 3 bases outside the gene matches. The CDR3 is CASSFRDRAETQYF. The CDR3 DNA reads TGTGCCAGCAGTTTTCGGGACAGGGCAGAGACCCAGTACTTC.

This clonotype was seen repeatedly, ten times or more. This chain uses TRBV29-1 with TRBJ2-3, with a possible D match to TRBD2 (5 bases). Germline loops: CDR1 SQVTM, CDR2 ANQGSEA. The CDR3 totals 13 residues. V lost 8 bases to trimming and J lost 2 bases, with 14 bases between them. The CDR3 protein is CSSRGLYTDTQYF. The CDR3 nucleotides read TGCAGCAGCCGAGGACTCTACACAGATACGCAGTATTTT.

J is TRBJ2-5 and V is TRBV7-2; D is unclear. This CDR3 region has 13 residues. Germline V gene lookup returns CDR1 SGHTA and CDR2 FQGNSA. V was cut by 5 bases and J by 4 bases, with 11 bases left in between. DNA of the CDR3: TGTGCCAGCAGCGCCCCCCGGCGAGAGACCCAGTACTTC. Protein product: CASSAPRRETQYF.

This clonotype has ten or more counts. This chain connects TRBV20-1 to TRBJ1-3; 7 positions agree with TRBD1. V lost 0 bases to trimming and J lost 5 bases; unmatched junction nucleotides: 1. Germline CDR1 and CDR2: DFQATT and SNEGSKA (reference sequence). The CDR3 is 13 amino acids. Here the CDR3 reads CSAREGGRNTIYF. CDR3 DNA sequence: TGCAGTGCTAGAGAAGGGGGCAGAAACACCATATATTTT.

This clonotype was recorded many times. The J gene is TRBJ2-3, the V gene TRBV4-3, with D perhaps matching TRBD1 (5 bases). The CDR3 has 15 amino acids. V was trimmed by 0 bases and J by 4 bases, leaving 11 bases between them. Germline CDR1 reads LGHNA; CDR2 reads YSLEER. CDR3 nucleotides: TGCGCCAGCAGCCAAGAAGCCAAAGGGGCAGATACGCAGTATTTT. As protein: CASSQEAKGADTQYF.

This clonotype was recorded at least ten times. The rearrangement uses TRBV20-1 and TRBJ2-7, with 7 bases matching TRBD1. Germline CDR1 is DFQATT and CDR2 is SNEGSKA (reference sequence). V shed 3 bases and J 3 bases; nucleotides not matched to a gene: 8. The CDR3 totals 14 residues. CDR3 residues: CSASHPGQIYEQYF. In nucleotides, the CDR3 is TGCAGTGCTAGTCATCCGGGACAGATCTACGAGCAGTACTTC.

The DNA for the CDR3 is TGTGCCAGCAGCTTAGCCGAAGGTCAAGAGACCCAGTACTTC. It yields the protein CASSLAEGQETQYF. The rearrangement joins TRBV7-2 to TRBJ2-5; D gene uncertain. Germline V lookup: CDR1 SGHTA, CDR2 FQGNSA. The V and J ends lost 0 bases and 2 bases respectively, with 7 bases between them. This CDR3 spans 14 amino acids.

In its sample, this clonotype was seen many times. The chain uses TRBV7-8 and TRBJ2-2, with 15 bases that match TRBD2. The V gene end was trimmed by 3 bases and the J gene end by 4 bases; junction bases not matched to a gene: 9. Germline V gene lookup returns CDR1 SGHVS and CDR2 FQNEAQ. CDR3 size: 19 residues. Here the CDR3 reads CASSLIGTSGRRGTGELFF. In nucleotides, the CDR3 is TGTGCCAGCAGCTTGATTGGGACTAGCGGGAGGAGGGGCACCGGGGAGCTGTTTTTT.